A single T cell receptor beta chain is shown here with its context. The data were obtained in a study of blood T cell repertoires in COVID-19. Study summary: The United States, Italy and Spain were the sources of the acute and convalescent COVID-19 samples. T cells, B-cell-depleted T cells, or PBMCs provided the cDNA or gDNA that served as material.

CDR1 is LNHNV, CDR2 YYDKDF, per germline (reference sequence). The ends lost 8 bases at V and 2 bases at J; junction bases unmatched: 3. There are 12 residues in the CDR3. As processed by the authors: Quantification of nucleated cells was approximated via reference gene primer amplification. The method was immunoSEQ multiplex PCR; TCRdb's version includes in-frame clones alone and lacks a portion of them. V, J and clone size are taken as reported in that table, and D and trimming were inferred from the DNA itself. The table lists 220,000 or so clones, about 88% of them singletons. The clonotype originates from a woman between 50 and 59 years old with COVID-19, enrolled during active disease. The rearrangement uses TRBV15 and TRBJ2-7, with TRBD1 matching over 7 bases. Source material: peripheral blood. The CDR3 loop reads CATGTEAYEQYF. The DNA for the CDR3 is TGTGCCACCGGGACAGAGGCCTACGAGCAGTACTTC.